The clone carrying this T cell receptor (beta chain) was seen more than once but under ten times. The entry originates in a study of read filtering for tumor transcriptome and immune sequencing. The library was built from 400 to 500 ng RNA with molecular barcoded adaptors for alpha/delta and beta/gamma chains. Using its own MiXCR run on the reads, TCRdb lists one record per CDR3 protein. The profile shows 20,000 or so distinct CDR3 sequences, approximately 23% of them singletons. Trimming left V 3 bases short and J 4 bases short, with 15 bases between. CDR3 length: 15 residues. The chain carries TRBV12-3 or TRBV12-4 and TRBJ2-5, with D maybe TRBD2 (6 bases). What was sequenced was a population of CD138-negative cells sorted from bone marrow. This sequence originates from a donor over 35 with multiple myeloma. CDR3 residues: CASSFGGTVGETQYF. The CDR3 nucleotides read TGTGCCAGCAGTTTTGGGGGGACGGTCGGAGAGACCCAGTACTTC.